The 18 T cell receptor beta chains below come from one sample, sequenced in a study of T cell repertoires in cytomegalovirus infection. Using its own MiXCR run on the reads, TCRdb lists one record per CDR3 protein. The top ten hold about 17% of the sample, which has hundreds of thousands of distinct CDR3 sequences, around 30% seen once. These receptors lack a known antigen. The sequencing used cultured PBMCs, collected from culture after CMV antigen stimulation. The receptors originated from a human donor in good health (CMV status not recorded). Some clones in this sample may be carry-over from other donors' samples.

V usage is TRBV11-1 and J usage is TRBJ2-1; D is unresolved. Trimming removed 1 base at V and 4 bases at J, with 8 bases between. The germline V gene has CDR1 SGHAT and CDR2 FQDESV (reference sequence). The CDR3 consists of 14 residues. The CDR3 DNA follows: TGTGCCAGCAGCTTAGGCCCCGAGTACAATGAGCAGTTCTTC. Its protein is CASSLGPEYNEQFF.

This clonotype was observed a handful of times. The chain recombines TRBV20-1 with TRBJ1-2, with unresolved D. The CDR3 is 12 amino acids. Germline V lookup: CDR1 DFQATT, CDR2 SNEGSKA (reference sequence). Deletions cut 3 bases from V and 4 bases from J, with 9 bases between. The CDR3 protein is CSARSRSYGYTF. The CDR3 DNA is TGCAGTGCTAGGAGTCGGAGCTATGGCTACACCTTC.

This clonotype turned up a few times. This rearrangement joins TRBV19 to TRBJ1-1, with D perhaps TRBD1 (6 bases). The germline CDR1 and CDR2 sequences are LNHDA and SQIVND (reference sequence). The CDR3 has 15 amino acids. Between the trimmed V and J ends, which lost 7 bases and 6 bases, there was a span of 21 bases. In nucleotides, the CDR3 is TGTGCCAGTACCCCCAACGTGGGGGCGGTGGCTGAAGCTTTCTTT. This codes for CASTPNVGAVAEAFF.

The chain has TRBV27 and TRBJ2-7; TRBD2 is a possible D gene (6 bases). The CDR3 runs to 15 residues. Trimming stripped 7 bases from V and 5 bases from J, with 21 bases between. Germline V CDR1 and CDR2: MNHEY, SMNVEV (reference sequence). This chain's CDR3 is CASTTKATSQHEQYF. The CDR3 nucleotides read TGTGCCAGCACCACTAAGGCCACTAGCCAGCACGAGCAGTACTTC.

The chain recombines TRBV4-3 with TRBJ1-4; 9 bases agree with TRBD1. V lost 6 bases and J lost 7; bases outside the gene matches: 3. The CDR3 is made up of 13 amino acids. The germline V gene has CDR1 LGHNA and CDR2 YSLEER. As DNA, the CDR3 is TGCGCCAGCAGACGACAGGGGGTTGAAAAACTGTTTTTT. It is translated as CASRRQGVEKLFF.

This chain joins TRBV29-1 and TRBJ1-1; D is unclear. Germline-derived CDR1 and CDR2 are SQVTM and ANQGSEA. CDR3 length: 12 residues. Trimming cost V 2 bases and J 0 bases, with 4 bases left between them. Here the CDR3 reads CSVEQMNTEAFF. For the CDR3, the DNA is TGCAGCGTTGAACAGATGAACACTGAAGCTTTCTTT. Full variable domain (outside the CDR3, taken from reference TRBV29-1 and TRBJ1-1): SAVISQKPSRDICQRGTSLTIQCQVDSQVTMMFWYRQQPGQSLTLIATANQGSEATYESGFVIDKFPISRPNLTFSTLTVSNMSPEDSSIYLCSVEQMNTEAFFGQGTRLTVV.

The chain couples TRBV18 to TRBJ2-1; no clear D gene. The CDR3 loop spans 16 amino acids. Trimming removed 1 base at V and 2 bases at J, with 12 bases between. In germline, CDR1 is KGHSH, CDR2 LQKENI. In nucleotides, the CDR3 is TGTGCCAGCTCACCACTGCCGGGTACAACCTACAATGAGCAGTTCTTC. Translation gives CASSPLPGTTYNEQFF.

This clonotype is a singleton in its sample. V is TRBV4-1 and J is TRBJ1-2, with TRBD1 matching over 8 bases. CDR1 is MGHRA, CDR2 YSYEKL, per germline. V trimming: 0 bases; J trimming: 0 bases; junction bases outside the gene matches: 12. CDR3 size: 19 residues. CDR3 sequence (DNA): TGCGCCAGCAGCCAAGATCCCGCTATGGGACAGGCTACTAACTATGGCTACACCTTC. It yields the protein CASSQDPAMGQATNYGYTF.

This clonotype was seen only a few times. This chain uses TRBV25-1 with TRBJ2-2; D possibly corresponds to TRBD1 (6 bases). Looked up from germline, CDR1 is MGHDK and CDR2 is SYGVNS. V shed 6 bases and J shed 3 bases, with 17 bases lying between them. The CDR3 has 16 amino acids. CDR3 region: CASRFSDSSDTGELFF. The CDR3 region has the DNA TGTGCCAGCAGGTTTTCGGACAGTTCCGACACCGGGGAGCTGTTTTTT.

This clonotype occurred a few times. This chain connects TRBV5-4 to TRBJ2-5; 12 bases fit TRBD2. The CDR3 totals 16 residues. V lost 4 bases to trimming and J lost 3 bases; unmatched junction nucleotides: 7. Germline V CDR1 and CDR2: SGHNT, YYREEE (reference sequence). The chain's CDR3 is CASSLTTSGREETQYF. The CDR3 coding sequence is TGTGCCAGCAGCCTCACGACTAGCGGGAGAGAAGAGACCCAGTACTTC.

The V gene is TRBV9, the J gene TRBJ1-6, with 9 bases lining up with TRBD1. The V segment lost 3 bases and the J segment 10 bases; nucleotides outside the gene matches: 11. There are 16 residues in the CDR3. CDR1 is SGDLS, CDR2 YYNGEE, per germline. The CDR3 region is CASSGQQGAISSPLHF. The CDR3 nucleotides are TGTGCCAGCAGCGGTCAACAGGGGGCCATTTCCTCACCCCTCCACTTT.

V usage is TRBV18 and J usage is TRBJ1-3, with 7 bases that match TRBD1. Trimming at V came to 7 bases and at J to 0 bases, leaving 9 bases not matched to a gene. Germline CDR1 is KGHSH and CDR2 is LQKENI. The CDR3 sequence is 16 residues long. CDR3 sequence reads: CASLPGQLSSGNTIYF. In DNA form, the CDR3 reads TGTGCCAGCTTACCGGGACAGTTGAGCTCTGGAAACACCATATATTTT.

V usage is TRBV11-2 and J usage is TRBJ2-7, with D perhaps assigned TRBD1 or TRBD2 (5 bases each). Germline V gene sequence: CDR1 SGHAT, CDR2 FQNNGV. V shed 4 bases and J shed 4 bases, with 14 bases lying between them. The CDR3 is made up of 14 amino acids. The CDR3 sequence is CASSSGTYRYEQYV. CDR3 DNA sequence: TGTGCCAGCAGCTCCGGGACGTACAGATACGAGCAGTACGTC.

The V call is TRBV20-1, the J call TRBJ2-1; 8 bases agree with TRBD2. CDR1 is DFQATT and CDR2 is SNEGSKA in the germline V gene (reference sequence). V lost 3 bases, J lost 6 bases, and 10 bases stayed unmatched. The CDR3 has 15 residues. The DNA of the CDR3 is TGCAGTGCTAGTTGGGGACTAGATGGTGGCAATGAGCAGTTCTTC. Translated: CSASWGLDGGNEQFF.

This chain uses TRBV27 with TRBJ2-2, with 11 bases identical to TRBD1. V lost 1 base and J lost 4; bases outside the gene matches: 5. The CDR3 extends over 17 amino acids. Germline CDR1 and CDR2: MNHEY and SMNVEV (reference sequence). The CDR3 nucleotides read TGTGCCAGCAGTTTATATTGGGACAGGGGGATCACCGGGGAGCTGTTTTTT. Translating it yields CASSLYWDRGITGELFF.

The rearrangement links TRBV11-3 to TRBJ2-2, with 8 bases fitting TRBD2. Per the germline V gene, CDR1 is SGHNT and CDR2 is YENEEA. The trim removed 5 bases at V and 1 base at J, leaving 3 bases unmatched. The CDR3 has 15 amino acids. Written as DNA, the CDR3 is TGTGCCAGCAGCCTTAGCGGGGTGAACACCGGGGAGCTGTTTTTT. Translation gives CASSLSGVNTGELFF. Full variable domain (missing parts from reference TRBV11-3 and TRBJ2-2): EAGVVQSPRYKIIEKKQPVAFWCNPISGHNTLYWYLQNLGQGPELLIRYENEEAVDDSQLPKDRFSAERLKGVDSTLKIQPAELGDSAVYLCASSLSGVNTGELFFGEGSRLTVL.

This chain joins TRBV7-2 and TRBJ2-3; 11 positions agree with TRBD1. Germline loops: CDR1 SGHTA, CDR2 FQGNSA. This CDR3 contains 16 residues. Trimming took 3 bases from V and 4 from J; bases not matched to a gene: 6. This CDR3 is CASSFWTGGMADTQYF. DNA of the CDR3: TGTGCCAGCAGCTTCTGGACAGGGGGCATGGCAGATACGCAGTATTTT.

The chain links TRBV20-1 to TRBJ1-5; D is possibly TRBD1 (5 bases). Germline values: CDR1 DFQATT, CDR2 SNEGSKA (reference sequence). There are 14 residues in the CDR3. The V gene lost 0 bases and the J gene lost 3 bases, with 9 bases spanning the gap. The CDR3 DNA reads as TGCAGTGCTAGAGACCAGGGTTACAATCAGCCCCAGCATTTT. Its translation: CSARDQGYNQPQHF.